The 7 T cell receptor beta chains below all came from one sample that was sequenced in a study of T-cell memory formation after mild COVID-19. TCRdb ran MiXCR on the 5' RACE reads and lists one entry per CDR3 protein. Here the sample spans about 270,000 distinct CDR3 sequences, roughly 15% being singletons. The sequencing sample was made of PBMCs or a T cell subset sorted from them (not recorded which). These receptors originate from a man between 18 and 35 years old who had mild COVID-19 (a few samples of this study predate the infection). Cell type and time point are not known.

In this sample, this clonotype turned up many times. This chain joins TRBV28 and TRBJ2-7, with 8 positions matching TRBD1. With 3 bases clipped from V and 5 bases from J, the junction kept 3 bases outside the gene matches. The CDR3 spans 13 residues. The V gene's germline CDR1 is MDHEN and CDR2 SYDVKM. The CDR3 DNA reads as TGTGCCAGCAGTTTTGACAGGGGCCACGAGCAGTACGTC. It translates to CASSFDRGHEQYV.

This sequence joins TRBV7-2 and TRBJ2-1, with 7 bases matching TRBD1. J was trimmed by 5 bases and V by 5 bases; bases with no gene match: 6. Germline lookup yields CDR1 SGHTA and CDR2 FQGNSA. The CDR3 loop spans 14 amino acids. The CDR3 region is CASSHIGTDNEQFF. In DNA form, the CDR3 reads TGTGCCAGCAGCCACATCGGGACAGACAATGAGCAGTTCTTC.

The V call is TRBV29-1, the J call TRBJ2-2; either TRBD1 or TRBD2 may supply D (5 bases each). The V and J ends lost 3 bases and 1 base respectively, with 6 bases between them. The CDR3 consists of 13 residues. Germline CDR1 is SQVTM and CDR2 is ANQGSEA. The CDR3 here is CSVDGGNTGELFF. The CDR3, as DNA: TGCAGCGTTGATGGGGGGAACACCGGGGAGCTGTTTTTT.

This clonotype was detected ten times or more. This sequence joins TRBV29-1 and TRBJ2-1; D is perhaps TRBD2 (5 bases). V was pared by 3 bases and J by 0 bases, with 6 bases between. Germline CDR1 is SQVTM and CDR2 is ANQGSEA. CDR3 length: 13 amino acids. CDR3 loop: CSVDGGSYNEQFF. The CDR3 region has the DNA TGCAGCGTTGACGGAGGCTCCTACAATGAGCAGTTCTTC.

This clonotype was recorded many times. The chain couples TRBV12-3 or TRBV12-4 to TRBJ2-7; D is unresolved. The germline V and J ends were trimmed by 3 bases and 3 bases, with 6 bases remaining between them. The CDR3 contains 12 residues. DNA of the CDR3: TGTGCCAGCAGTTTTGTGGACTACGAGCAGTACTTC. It translates to CASSFVDYEQYF.

This clonotype came up a few times. The chain uses TRBV7-8 and TRBJ2-5; 13 nucleotides match TRBD2. Per germline, CDR1 SGHVS and CDR2 FQNEAQ. J was trimmed by 2 bases and V by 6 bases; bases with no gene match: 12. The CDR3 has 18 amino acids. In DNA form, the CDR3 reads TGTGCCAGCAGTTTACTAGCGGGGGGGCCGAGTGGGCAAGAGACCCAGTACTTC. Translation gives CASSLLAGGPSGQETQYF. The variable domain in full, with the rest retrieved from reference TRBV7-8 and TRBJ2-5, is GAGVSQSPRYKVAKRGQDVALRCDPISGHVSLFWYQQALGQGPEFLTYFQNEAQLDKSGLPSDRFFAERPEGSVSTLKIQRTQQEDSAVYLCASSLLAGGPSGQETQYFGPGTRLLVL.

This clonotype has more than one count but fewer than ten. The rearrangement joins TRBV6-5 to TRBJ2-2; 15 bases line up with TRBD2. The CDR3 loop spans 19 amino acids. Germline V lookup: CDR1 MNHEY, CDR2 SVGAGI. V gave up 6 bases and J gave up 6 bases; unmatched junction bases: 14. CDR3 nucleotides: TGTGCCAGCAGAGGCGGACTAGCGGGGGGGCCGTATATGGCCGGGGAGCTGTTTTTT. It translates to CASRGGLAGGPYMAGELFF.